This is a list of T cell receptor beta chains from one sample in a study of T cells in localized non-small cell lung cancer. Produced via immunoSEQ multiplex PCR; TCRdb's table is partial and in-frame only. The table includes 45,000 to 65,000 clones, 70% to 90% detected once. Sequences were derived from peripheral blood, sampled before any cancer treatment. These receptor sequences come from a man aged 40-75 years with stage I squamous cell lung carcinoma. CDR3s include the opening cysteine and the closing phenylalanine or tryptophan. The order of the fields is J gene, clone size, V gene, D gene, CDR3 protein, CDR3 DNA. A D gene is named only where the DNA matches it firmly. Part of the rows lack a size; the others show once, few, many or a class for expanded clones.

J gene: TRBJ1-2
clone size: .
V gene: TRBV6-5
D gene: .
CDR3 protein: CASRANGAYGYTF
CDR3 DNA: TGTGCCAGCAGGGCGAACGGGGCCTATGGCTACACCTTC

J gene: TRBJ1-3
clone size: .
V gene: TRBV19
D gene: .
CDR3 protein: CASSTSGFSGNTIYF
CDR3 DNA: TGTGCCAGTAGCACGTCCGGCTTCTCTGGAAACACCATATATTTT

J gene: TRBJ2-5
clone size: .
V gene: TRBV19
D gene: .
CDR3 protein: CASSIAASGTQYF
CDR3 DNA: TGTGCCAGTAGTATTGCCGCTTCAGGGACCCAGTACTTC

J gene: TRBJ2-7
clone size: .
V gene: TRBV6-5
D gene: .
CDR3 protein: CASRGSTHYEQYF
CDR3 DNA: TGTGCCAGCAGAGGATCCACTCACTACGAGCAGTACTTC

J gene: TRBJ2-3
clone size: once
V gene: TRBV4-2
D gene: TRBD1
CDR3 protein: CASSQKDRGTPDTQYF
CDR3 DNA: TGTGCCAGCAGCCAAAAGGACAGGGGCACACCGGATACGCAGTATTTT

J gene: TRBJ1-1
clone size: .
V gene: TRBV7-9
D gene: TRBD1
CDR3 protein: CASSSGQGNREAFF
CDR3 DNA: TGTGCCAGCAGCTCTGGACAGGGCAATAGAGAAGCTTTCTTT

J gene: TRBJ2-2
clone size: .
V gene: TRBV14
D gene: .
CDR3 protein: CASSRGAPSNGELFF
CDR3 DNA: TGTGCCAGCAGTCGAGGGGCCCCTTCGAACGGGGAGCTGTTTTTT

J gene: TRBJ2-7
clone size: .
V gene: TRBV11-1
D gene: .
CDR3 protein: CASGLQHSSYEQYF
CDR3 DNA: TGTGCCAGCGGACTTCAACACAGCTCCTACGAGCAGTACTTC

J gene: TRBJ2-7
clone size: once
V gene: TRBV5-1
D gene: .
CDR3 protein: CASPPRQLHDYEQYF
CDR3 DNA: TGCGCCAGCCCCCCTAGGCAGCTACATGATTACGAGCAGTACTTC

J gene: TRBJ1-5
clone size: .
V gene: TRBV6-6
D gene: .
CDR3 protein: CASNEGQLGNQPQHF
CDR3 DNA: TGTGCCAGCAATGAGGGGCAGCTGGGCAATCAGCCCCAGCATTTT

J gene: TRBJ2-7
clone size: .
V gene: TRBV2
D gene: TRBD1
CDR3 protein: CASSEARTGMNEQYF
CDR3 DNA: TGTGCCAGCAGTGAAGCAAGGACAGGGATGAACGAGCAGTACTTC

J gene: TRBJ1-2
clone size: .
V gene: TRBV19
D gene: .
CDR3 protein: CASSIRGGVYGYTF
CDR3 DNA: TGTGCCAGTAGTATTCGTGGGGGTGTCTATGGCTACACCTTC

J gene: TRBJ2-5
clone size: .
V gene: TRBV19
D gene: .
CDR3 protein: CASSIVRQGGETQYF
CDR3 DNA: TGTGCCAGTAGTATAGTCCGACAGGGAGGAGAGACCCAGTACTTC

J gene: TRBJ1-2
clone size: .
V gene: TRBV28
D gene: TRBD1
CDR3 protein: CASSLPGQGRVFGYTF
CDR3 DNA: TGTGCCAGCAGTTTACCGGGACAGGGGAGGGTGTTTGGCTACACCTTC

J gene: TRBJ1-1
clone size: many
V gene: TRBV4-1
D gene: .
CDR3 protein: CASSHHPTGLGTEAFF
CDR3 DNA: TGCGCCAGCAGCCACCACCCGACAGGTTTGGGCACTGAAGCTTTCTTT

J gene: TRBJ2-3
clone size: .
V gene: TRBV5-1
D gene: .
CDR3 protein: CASSTGTSEDTQYF
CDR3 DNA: TGCGCCAGCAGCACGGGGACTTCCGAAGATACGCAGTATTTT

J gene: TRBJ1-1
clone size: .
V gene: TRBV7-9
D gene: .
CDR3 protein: CASSLEPAGPKNTEAFF
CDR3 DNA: TGTGCCAGCAGCTTAGAACCCGCCGGACCGAAGAACACTGAAGCTTTCTTT

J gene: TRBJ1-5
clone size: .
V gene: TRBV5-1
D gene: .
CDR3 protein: CASSLEVGGQPQHF
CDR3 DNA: TGCGCCAGCAGCTTGGAAGTTGGAGGTCAGCCCCAGCATTTT

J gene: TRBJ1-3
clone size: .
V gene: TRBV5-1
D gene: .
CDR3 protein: CASSAGGSSSGNTIYF
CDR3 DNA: TGCGCCAGCAGTGCGGGCGGGTCGAGCTCTGGAAACACCATATATTTT

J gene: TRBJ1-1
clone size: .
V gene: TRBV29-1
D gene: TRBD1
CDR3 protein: CSVERQGGNTEAFF
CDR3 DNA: TGCAGCGTTGAACGGCAGGGGGGGAACACTGAAGCTTTCTTT

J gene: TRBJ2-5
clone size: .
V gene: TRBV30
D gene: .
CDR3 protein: CAWGGDTKYQETQYF
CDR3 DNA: TGTGCCTGGGGGGGGGACACAAAGTACCAAGAGACCCAGTACTTC

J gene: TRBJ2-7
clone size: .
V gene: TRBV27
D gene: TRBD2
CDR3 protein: CASSLDLGGFYEQYF
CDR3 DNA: TGTGCCAGCAGTTTAGACTTGGGAGGGTTCTACGAGCAGTACTTC

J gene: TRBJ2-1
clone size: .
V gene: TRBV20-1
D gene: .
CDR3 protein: CSAPSWPQWFF
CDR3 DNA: TGCAGTGCCCCCTCTTGGCCACAGTGGTTCTTC

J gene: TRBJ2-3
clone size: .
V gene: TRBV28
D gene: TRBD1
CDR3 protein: CASSPEGATDTQYF
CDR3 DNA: TGTGCCAGCAGCCCAGAGGGGGCAACAGATACGCAGTATTTT

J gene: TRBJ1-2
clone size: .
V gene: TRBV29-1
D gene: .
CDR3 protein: CSVESLRGYGYTF
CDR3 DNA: TGCAGCGTTGAATCTCTCCGCGGCTATGGCTACACCTTC

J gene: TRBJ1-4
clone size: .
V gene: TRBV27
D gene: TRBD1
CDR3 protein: CASSSRFVQGVVTNEKLFF
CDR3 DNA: TGTGCCAGCAGTTCGCGATTCGTACAGGGGGTAGTAACTAATGAAAAACTGTTTTTT

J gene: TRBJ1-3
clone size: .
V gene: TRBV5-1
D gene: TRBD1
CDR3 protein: CASSIRGILSGNTIYF
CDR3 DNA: TGCGCCAGCAGCATCAGGGGGATCCTCTCTGGAAACACCATATATTTT

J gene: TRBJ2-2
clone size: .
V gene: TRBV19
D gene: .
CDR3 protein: CASNPTGAGELFF
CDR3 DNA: TGTGCCAGTAACCCGACTGGGGCCGGGGAGCTGTTTTTT

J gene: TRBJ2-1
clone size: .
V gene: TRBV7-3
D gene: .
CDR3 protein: CASSLGIHNEQFF
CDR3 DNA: TGTGCCAGCAGCTTAGGTATACACAATGAGCAGTTCTTC

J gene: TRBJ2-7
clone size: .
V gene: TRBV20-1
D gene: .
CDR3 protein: CSASSGYEQYF
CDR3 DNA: TGCAGTGCTAGTTCCGGCTACGAGCAGTACTTC

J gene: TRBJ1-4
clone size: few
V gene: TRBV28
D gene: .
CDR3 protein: CASSPGLSQNEKLFF
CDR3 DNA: TGTGCCAGCAGCCCCGGGTTGAGTCAAAATGAAAAACTGTTTTTT

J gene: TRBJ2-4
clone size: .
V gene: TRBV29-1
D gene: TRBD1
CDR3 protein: CSALRQGKNIQYF
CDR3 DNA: TGCAGCGCCCTAAGACAGGGCAAAAACATTCAGTACTTC

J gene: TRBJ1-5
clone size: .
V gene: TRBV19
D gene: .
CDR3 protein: CASRAGAPWPQHF
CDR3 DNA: TGTGCCAGTAGGGCAGGGGCGCCATGGCCCCAGCATTTT

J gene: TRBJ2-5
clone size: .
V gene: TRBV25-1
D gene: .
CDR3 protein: CASSEGRQSVQETQYF
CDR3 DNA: TGTGCCAGCAGTGAGGGGCGACAGTCAGTTCAAGAGACCCAGTACTTC

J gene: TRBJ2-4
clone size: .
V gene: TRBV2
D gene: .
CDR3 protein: CASEGPYPENIQYF
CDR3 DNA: TGTGCCAGCGAGGGACCCTACCCTGAAAACATTCAGTACTTC

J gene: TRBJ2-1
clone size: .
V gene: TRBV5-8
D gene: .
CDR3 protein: CASSFAKGLGFTEQFF
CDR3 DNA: TGTGCCAGCAGCTTCGCCAAGGGGCTGGGCTTTACGGAGCAGTTCTTC

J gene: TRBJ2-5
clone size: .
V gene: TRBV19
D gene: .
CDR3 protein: CASRKDVTQYF
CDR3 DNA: TGTGCCAGTAGGAAGGATGTGACCCAGTACTTC

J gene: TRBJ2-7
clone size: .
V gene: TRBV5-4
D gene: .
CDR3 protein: CASSADSGMSSYEQYF
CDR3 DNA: TGTGCCAGCAGCGCTGACAGTGGAATGAGCTCCTACGAGCAGTACTTC

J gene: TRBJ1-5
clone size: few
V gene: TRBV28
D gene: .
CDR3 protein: CASSLQYQPQHF
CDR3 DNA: TGTGCCAGCAGTTTGCAGTACCAGCCCCAGCATTTT

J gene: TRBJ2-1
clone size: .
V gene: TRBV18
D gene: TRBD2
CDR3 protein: CASSQTTSGRSGYNEQFF
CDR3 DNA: TGTGCCAGCTCCCAGACGACTAGCGGGAGAAGTGGGTACAATGAGCAGTTCTTC

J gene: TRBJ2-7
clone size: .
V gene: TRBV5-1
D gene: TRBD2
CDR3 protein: CASSSTSGSYEQYF
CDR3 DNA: TGCGCCAGCAGCTCGACTAGCGGGAGCTACGAGCAGTACTTC

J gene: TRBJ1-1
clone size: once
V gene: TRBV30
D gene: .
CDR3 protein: CAWARGLNTEAFF
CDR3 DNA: TGTGCCTGGGCCCGGGGACTGAACACTGAAGCTTTCTTT

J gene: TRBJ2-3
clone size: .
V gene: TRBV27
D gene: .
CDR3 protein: CASSFQNTDTQYF
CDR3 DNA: TGTGCCAGCAGTTTCCAAAACACAGATACGCAGTATTTT

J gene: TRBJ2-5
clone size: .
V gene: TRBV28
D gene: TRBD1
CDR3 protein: CASSPPTGMETQYF
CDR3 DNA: TGTGCCAGCAGTCCTCCGACAGGGATGGAGACCCAGTACTTC

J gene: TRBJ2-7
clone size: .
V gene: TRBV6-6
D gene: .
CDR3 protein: CASTPGGTGAYEQYF
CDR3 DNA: TGTGCCAGCACCCCAGGAGGGACGGGAGCCTACGAGCAGTACTTC

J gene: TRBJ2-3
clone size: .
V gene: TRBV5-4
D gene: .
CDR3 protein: CASSLAADSPTDTQYF
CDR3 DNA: TGTGCCAGCAGCTTGGCGGCGGACAGCCCCACAGATACGCAGTATTTT